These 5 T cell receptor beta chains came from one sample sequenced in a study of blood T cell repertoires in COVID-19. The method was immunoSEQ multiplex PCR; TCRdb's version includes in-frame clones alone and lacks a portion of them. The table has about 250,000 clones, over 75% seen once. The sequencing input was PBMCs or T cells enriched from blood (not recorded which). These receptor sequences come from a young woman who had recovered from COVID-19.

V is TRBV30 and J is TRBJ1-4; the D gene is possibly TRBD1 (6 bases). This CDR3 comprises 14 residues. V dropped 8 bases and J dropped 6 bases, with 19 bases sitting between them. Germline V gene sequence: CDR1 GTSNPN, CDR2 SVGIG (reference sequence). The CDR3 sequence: CAGGMGSGDEKLFF. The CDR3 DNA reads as TGTGCCGGGGGCATGGGATCTGGGGATGAAAAACTGTTTTTT.

The CDR3 sequence is CASSPLAGGVTDTQYF. CDR3 in DNA: TGTGCCAGCAGCCCCTTAGCGGGGGGGGTCACAGATACGCAGTATTTT. This chain uses TRBV3-1 (or the pseudogene TRBV3-2) with TRBJ2-3, with 11 bases that match TRBD2. V dropped 4 bases and J dropped 2; count of bases not matched to a gene: 5. Germline-derived CDR1 and CDR2 are LGHDT and YNNKEL (reference sequence). The CDR3 sequence is 16 residues long.

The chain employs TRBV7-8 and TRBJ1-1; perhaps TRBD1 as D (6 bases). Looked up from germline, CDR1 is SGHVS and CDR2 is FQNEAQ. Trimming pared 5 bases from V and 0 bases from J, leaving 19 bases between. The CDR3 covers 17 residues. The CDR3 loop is CASSDRRQGHMNTEAFF. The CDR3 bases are TGTGCCAGCAGCGACCGAAGGCAGGGGCACATGAACACTGAAGCTTTCTTT. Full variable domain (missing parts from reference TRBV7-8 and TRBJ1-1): GAGVSQSPRYKVAKRGQDVALRCDPISGHVSLFWYQQALGQGPEFLTYFQNEAQLDKSGLPSDRFFAERPEGSVSTLKIQRTQQEDSAVYLCASSDRRQGHMNTEAFFGQGTRLTVV.

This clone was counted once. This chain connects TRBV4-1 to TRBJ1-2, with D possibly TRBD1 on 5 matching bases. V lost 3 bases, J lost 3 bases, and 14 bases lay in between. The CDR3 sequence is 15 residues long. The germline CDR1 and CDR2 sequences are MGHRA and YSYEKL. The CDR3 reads CASSQDQQGYYGYTF. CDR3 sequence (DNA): TGCGCCAGCAGCCAGGACCAGCAGGGCTACTATGGCTACACCTTC.

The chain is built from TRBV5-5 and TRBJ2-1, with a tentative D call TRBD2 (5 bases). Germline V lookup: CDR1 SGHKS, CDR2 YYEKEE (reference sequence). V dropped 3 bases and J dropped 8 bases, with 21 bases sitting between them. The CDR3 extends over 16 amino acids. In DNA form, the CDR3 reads TGTGCCAGCAGCTGGGGAGTAGTTTCACCGTCCGATGAGCAGTTCTTC. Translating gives CASSWGVVSPSDEQFF.